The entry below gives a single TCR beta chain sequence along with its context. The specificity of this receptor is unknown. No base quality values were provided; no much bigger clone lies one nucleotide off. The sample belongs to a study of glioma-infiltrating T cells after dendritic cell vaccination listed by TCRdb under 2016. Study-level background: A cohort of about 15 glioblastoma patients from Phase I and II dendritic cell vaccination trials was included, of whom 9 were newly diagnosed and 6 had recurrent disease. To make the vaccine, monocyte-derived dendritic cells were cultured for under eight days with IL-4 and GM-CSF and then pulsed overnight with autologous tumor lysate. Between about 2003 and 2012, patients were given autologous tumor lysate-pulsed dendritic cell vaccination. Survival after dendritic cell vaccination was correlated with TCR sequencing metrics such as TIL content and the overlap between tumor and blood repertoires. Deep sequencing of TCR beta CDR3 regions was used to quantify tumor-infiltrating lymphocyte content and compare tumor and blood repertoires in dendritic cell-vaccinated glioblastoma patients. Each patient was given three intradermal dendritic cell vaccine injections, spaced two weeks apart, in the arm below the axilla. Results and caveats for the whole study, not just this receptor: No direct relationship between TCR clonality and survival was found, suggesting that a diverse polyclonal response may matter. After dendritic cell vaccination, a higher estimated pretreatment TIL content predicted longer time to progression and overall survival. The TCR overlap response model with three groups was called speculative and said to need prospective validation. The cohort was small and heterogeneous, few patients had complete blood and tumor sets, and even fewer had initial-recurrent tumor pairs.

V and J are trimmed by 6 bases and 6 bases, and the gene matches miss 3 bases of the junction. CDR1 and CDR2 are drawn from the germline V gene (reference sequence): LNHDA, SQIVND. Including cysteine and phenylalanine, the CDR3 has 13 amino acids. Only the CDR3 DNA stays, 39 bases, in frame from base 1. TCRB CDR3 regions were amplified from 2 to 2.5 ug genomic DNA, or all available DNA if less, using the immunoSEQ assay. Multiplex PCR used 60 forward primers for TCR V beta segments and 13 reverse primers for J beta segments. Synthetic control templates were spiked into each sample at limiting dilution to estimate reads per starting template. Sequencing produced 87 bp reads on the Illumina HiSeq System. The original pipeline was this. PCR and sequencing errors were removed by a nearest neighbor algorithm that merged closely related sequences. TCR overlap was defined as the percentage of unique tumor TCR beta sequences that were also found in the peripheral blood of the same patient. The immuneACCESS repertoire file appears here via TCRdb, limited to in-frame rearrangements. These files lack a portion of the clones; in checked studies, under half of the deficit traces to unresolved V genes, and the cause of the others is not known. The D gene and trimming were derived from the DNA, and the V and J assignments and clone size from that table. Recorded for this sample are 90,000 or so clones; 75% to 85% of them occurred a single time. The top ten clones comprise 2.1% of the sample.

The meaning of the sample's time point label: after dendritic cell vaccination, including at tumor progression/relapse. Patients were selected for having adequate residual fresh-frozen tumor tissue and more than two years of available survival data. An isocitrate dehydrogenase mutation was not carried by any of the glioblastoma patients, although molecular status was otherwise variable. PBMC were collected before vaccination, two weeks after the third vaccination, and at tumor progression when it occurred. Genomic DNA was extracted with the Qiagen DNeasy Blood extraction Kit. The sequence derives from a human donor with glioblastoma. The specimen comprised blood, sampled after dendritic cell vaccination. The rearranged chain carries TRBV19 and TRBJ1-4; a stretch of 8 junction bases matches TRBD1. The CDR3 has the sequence CASRDREDEKLFF. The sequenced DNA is TGTGCCAGTAGGGACAGGGAGGATGAAAAACTGTTTTTT.